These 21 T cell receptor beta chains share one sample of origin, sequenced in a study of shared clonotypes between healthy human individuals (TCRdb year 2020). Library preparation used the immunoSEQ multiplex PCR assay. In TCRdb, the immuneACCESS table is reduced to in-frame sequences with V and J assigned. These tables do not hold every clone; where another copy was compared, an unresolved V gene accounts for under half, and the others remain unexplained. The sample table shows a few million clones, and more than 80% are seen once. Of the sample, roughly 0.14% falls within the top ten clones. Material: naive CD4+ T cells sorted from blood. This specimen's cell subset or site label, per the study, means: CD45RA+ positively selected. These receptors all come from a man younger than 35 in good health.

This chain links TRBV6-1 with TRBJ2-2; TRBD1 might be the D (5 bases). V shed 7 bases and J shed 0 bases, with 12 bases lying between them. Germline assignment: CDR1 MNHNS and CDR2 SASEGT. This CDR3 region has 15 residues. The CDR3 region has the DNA TGTGCCAGCATCACCAGGGTGACGAACACCGGGGAGCTGTTTTTT. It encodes CASITRVTNTGELFF.

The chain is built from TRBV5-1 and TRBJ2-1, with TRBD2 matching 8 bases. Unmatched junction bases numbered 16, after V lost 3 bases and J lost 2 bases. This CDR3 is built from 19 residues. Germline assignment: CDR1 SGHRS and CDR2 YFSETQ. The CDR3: CASSSVLIYSGKAYNEQFF. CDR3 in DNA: TGCGCCAGCAGCTCGGTCCTTATCTATAGCGGGAAGGCCTACAATGAGCAGTTCTTC.

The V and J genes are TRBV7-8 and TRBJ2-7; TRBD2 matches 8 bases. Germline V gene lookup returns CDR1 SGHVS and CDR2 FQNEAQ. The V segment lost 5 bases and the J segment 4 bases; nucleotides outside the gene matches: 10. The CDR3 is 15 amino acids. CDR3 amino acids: CASSGPGGPGYEQYF. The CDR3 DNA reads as TGTGCCAGCAGCGGGCCGGGAGGGCCGGGATACGAGCAGTACTTC.

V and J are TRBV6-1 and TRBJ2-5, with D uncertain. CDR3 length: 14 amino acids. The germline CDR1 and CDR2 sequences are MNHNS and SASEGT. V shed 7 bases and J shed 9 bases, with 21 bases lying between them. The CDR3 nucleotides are TGTGCCAGCAACACGAACATCGGAGCGTCGGCCCAGTACTTC. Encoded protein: CASNTNIGASAQYF.

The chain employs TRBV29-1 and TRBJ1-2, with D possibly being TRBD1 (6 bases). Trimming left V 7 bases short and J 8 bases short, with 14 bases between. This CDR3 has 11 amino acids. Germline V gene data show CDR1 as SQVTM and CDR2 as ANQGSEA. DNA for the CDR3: TGCAGCGATTACAGGGTTGGAGGCTACACCTTC. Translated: CSDYRVGGYTF.

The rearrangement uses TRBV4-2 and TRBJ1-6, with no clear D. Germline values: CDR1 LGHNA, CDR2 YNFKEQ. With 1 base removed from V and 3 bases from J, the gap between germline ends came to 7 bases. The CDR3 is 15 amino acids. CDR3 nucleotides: TGTGCCAGCAGCCAAGCTGGGGTCTATAATTCACCCCTCCACTTT. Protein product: CASSQAGVYNSPLHF.

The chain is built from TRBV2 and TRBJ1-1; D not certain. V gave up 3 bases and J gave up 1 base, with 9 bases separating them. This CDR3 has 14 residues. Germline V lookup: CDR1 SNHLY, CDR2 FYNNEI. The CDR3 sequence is CASSEWRTNTEAFF. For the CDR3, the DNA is TGTGCCAGCAGTGAGTGGCGGACGAACACTGAAGCTTTCTTT.

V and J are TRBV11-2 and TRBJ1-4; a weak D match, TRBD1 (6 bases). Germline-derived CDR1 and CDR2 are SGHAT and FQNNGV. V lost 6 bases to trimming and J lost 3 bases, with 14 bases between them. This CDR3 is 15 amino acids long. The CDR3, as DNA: TGTGCCAGCAGTCGTACGGGGGGCTCTAATGAAAAACTGTTTTTT. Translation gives CASSRTGGSNEKLFF.

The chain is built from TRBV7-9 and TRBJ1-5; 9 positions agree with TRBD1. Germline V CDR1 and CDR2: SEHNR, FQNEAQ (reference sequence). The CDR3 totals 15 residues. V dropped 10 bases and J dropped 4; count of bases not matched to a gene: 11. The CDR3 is CATVDGTGTNQPQHF. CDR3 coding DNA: TGTGCCACCGTAGACGGGACAGGGACAAATCAGCCCCAGCATTTT.

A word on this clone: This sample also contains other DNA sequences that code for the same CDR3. CDR3 protein: CASSFRRGGNTEAFF. CDR3 bases: TGTGCCAGCAGTTTCCGCAGGGGCGGCAACACTGAAGCTTTCTTT. The chain joins TRBV6-5 to TRBJ1-1, with D maybe TRBD1 (6 bases). Per the germline V gene, CDR1 is MNHEY and CDR2 is SVGAGI. The CDR3 totals 15 residues. V was trimmed by 4 bases and J by 2 bases, leaving 14 bases between them.

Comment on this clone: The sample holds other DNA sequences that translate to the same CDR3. The CDR3 DNA reads as TGTGCCAGCAGTGACAGGGCCGGAAACACCATATATTTT. As protein: CASSDRAGNTIYF. The chain employs TRBV2 and TRBJ1-3; tentatively, D is TRBD1 (5 bases). V dropped 3 bases and J dropped 4 bases, with 7 bases sitting between them. Germline V CDR1 and CDR2: SNHLY, FYNNEI. CDR3 length: 13 residues.

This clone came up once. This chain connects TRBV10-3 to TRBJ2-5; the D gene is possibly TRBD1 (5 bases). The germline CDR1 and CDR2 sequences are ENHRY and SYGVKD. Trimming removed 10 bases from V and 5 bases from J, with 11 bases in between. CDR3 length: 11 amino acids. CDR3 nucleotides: TGTGCCACCAGGGTTGGGGAGACCCAGTACTTC. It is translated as CATRVGETQYF.

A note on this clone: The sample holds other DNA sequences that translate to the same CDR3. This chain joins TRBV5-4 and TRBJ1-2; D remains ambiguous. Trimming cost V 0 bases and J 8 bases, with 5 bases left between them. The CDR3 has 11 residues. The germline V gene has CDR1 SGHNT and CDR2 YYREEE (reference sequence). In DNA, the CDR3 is TGTGCCAGCAGCTTGGGCCCCGGCTACACCTTC. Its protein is CASSLGPGYTF.

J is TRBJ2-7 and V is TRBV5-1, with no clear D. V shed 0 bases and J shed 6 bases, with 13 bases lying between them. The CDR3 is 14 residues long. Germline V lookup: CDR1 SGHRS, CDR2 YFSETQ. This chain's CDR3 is CASSLGHFPPEQYF. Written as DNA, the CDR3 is TGCGCCAGCAGCTTGGGCCATTTCCCCCCCGAGCAGTACTTC. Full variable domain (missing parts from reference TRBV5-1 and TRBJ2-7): KAGVTQTPRYLIKTRGQQVTLSCSPISGHRSVSWYQQTPGQGLQFLFEYFSETQRNKGNFPGRFSGRQFSNSRSEMNVSTLELGDSALYLCASSLGHFPPEQYFGPGTRLTVT.

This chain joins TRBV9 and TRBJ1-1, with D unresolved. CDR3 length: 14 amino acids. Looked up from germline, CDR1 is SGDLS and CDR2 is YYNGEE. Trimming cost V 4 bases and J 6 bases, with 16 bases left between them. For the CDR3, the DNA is TGTGCCAGCAGCCTTTCACCCCTGGCCCCTGAAGCTTTCTTT. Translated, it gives CASSLSPLAPEAFF. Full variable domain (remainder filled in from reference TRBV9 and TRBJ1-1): DSGVTQTPKHLITATGQRVTLRCSPRSGDLSVYWYQQSLDQGLQFLIQYYNGEERAKGNILERFSAQQFPDLHSELNLSSLELGDSALYFCASSLSPLAPEAFFGQGTRLTVV.

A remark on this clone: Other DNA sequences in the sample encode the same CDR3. The CDR3 region has the DNA TGTGCCAGCAGTCTCAGTCTAGCGGGCGGCACAGATACGCAGTATTTT. Residues: CASSLSLAGGTDTQYF. The V and J genes are TRBV27 and TRBJ2-3; TRBD2 agrees at 8 bases. V was pared by 5 bases and J by 1 base, with 8 bases of the junction left unmatched. CDR3 length: 16 amino acids. The germline gives CDR1 MNHEY, CDR2 SMNVEV (reference sequence).

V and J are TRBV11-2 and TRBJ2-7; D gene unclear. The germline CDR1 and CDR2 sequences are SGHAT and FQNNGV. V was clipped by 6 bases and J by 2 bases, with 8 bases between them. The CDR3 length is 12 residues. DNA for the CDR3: TGTGCCAGCAGTCACCTAGCCTACGAGCAGTACTTC. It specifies CASSHLAYEQYF.

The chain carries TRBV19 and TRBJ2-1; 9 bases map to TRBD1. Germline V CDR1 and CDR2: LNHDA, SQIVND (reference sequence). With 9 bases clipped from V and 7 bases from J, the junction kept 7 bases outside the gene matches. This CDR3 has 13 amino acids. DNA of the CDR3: TGTGCCAGCTCTAGGGACAGGGCGAATGAGCAGTTCTTC. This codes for CASSRDRANEQFF.

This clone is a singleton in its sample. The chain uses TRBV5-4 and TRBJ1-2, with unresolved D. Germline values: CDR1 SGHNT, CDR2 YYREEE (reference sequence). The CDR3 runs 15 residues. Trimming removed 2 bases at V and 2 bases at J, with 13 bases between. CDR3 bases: TGTGCCAGCAGCTTAGGTGAGGAAGTGAACTATGGCTACACCTTC. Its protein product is CASSLGEEVNYGYTF.

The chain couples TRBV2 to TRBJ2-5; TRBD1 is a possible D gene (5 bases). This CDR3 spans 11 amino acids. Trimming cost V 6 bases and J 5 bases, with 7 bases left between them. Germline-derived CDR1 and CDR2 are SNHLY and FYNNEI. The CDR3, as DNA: TGTGCCAGCAGGAACAGGGAGACCCAGTACTTC. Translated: CASRNRETQYF.

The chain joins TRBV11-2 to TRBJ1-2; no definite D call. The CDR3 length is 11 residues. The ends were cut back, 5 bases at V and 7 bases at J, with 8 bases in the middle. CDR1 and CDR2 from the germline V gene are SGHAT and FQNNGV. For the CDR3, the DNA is TGTGCCAGCAGCGAACAACTTGGCTACACCTTC. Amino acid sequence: CASSEQLGYTF.